Shown below are 2 T cell receptor beta chains from a single sample sequenced in a study of monozygotic twins with inflammatory bowel disease. From its re-call of the 5' RACE reads, TCRdb lists each CDR3 protein once, without DNA. This sample's table has 300,000 to 400,000 distinct CDR3 sequences. Source material: blood. The receptors here all came from a human donor with ulcerative colitis or Crohn's disease, or a healthy co-twin of an affected twin (not recorded which).

The V gene is TRBV2, the J gene TRBJ1-1; TCRdb indicates TRBD1, and absent DNA this call remains unverified. CDR1 SNHLY and CDR2 FYNNEI come from the germline V gene. The CDR3 consists of 14 residues. The CDR3 reads CASSARGIDTEAFF.

CDR3 loop: CASSSPGYRRVEQYF. The V gene is TRBV28, the J gene TRBJ2-7; there is no DNA to check the TCRdb D call of TRBD2. Germline V gene lookup returns CDR1 MDHEN and CDR2 SYDVKM. The CDR3 is made up of 15 amino acids.